Below, one TCR beta chain is given with its context. What antigen it recognizes has not been identified. No much larger clone is present one base from it, and per-base qualities are unavailable. The study profiled bulk TCR beta-chain repertoires in matched peripheral blood, tumor and adjacent normal breast tissue taken from about 15 patients with early-stage breast cancer. Before surgery, about 5-10 mL of whole blood was collected into EDTA tubes and then processed within 2 hours. Peripheral blood mononuclear cells were isolated by Ficoll-Paque centrifugation in SepMate-50 tubes. PBMCs were cryopreserved in aliquots of roughly 1.8 to 4 million cells in about 90% FBS with roughly 10% DMSO and kept in liquid nitrogen. The Qiagen AllPrep DNA/RNA Mini kit was used to extract genomic DNA. Every sample was amplified as two independent genomic DNA replicates, using approximately 550 ng for blood and about 1.6 ug for tumor or normal breast. TCRB sequencing of genomic DNA was carried out with the ImmunoSeq Intro kit according to the manufacturer's instructions. The multiplex PCR ran for 30 to 40 cycles using proprietary primers and spike-in control sequences for absolute quantification. Single-end 150-bp reads were used to sequence an 87-bp fragment spanning the CDR3 plus the flanking V and J genes. Seven samples, with two replicates for each sample, were multiplexed per lane of an Illumina MiSeq using version 3.0 chemistry. Per the source publication's procedure: The vendor's proprietary pipeline handled the raw data processing, merging both replicates into a single result for each sample. To define clonotypes, the study grouped productive rearrangements that shared the V-gene family, CDR3 amino acid sequence and J-gene segment. Clonality was computed as 1 minus the normalized Shannon entropy (Pielou evenness) of TCRB abundances. T cell density was estimated as total templates divided by the number of input cells, with the number of input cells inferred from the DNA input amount. Recon with default parameters was used to estimate total repertoire diversity and clonality. Clonotypes with over 0.1% abundance in tumor and at least 32-fold higher abundance in tumor than in normal breast were defined as tumor-enriched. TCRdb limited this immuneACCESS table to in-frame rearrangements with V and J called. A share of clones is missing; checked studies link under half to unresolved V genes, and the rest is unexplained. The V and J calls and clone size were taken over from that table, and D and trimming were inferred from the DNA. This sample holds tens of thousands of clones; 83% were observed only once. Together, the top ten hold approximately 1.5% of the sample.

This sample was included in a study of early stage breast cancer tumors (dated by TCRdb to the late 2010s). Regarding the complete study: Of the approximately 16 invasive breast tumors, about a dozen were found to be estrogen receptor-positive, progesterone receptor-positive and HER2-negative. About 70% of the 12 ER+/PR+/HER2- tumors were invasive ductal carcinomas, while the other four were invasive lobular carcinomas. A read coverage of roughly 10-fold per sample was achieved on average. The samples as a whole yielded some 2,500,000 detected templates, corresponding to approximately 990,000 unique clonotypes.

The full study reports these points: Repertoires from blood and normal breast were more alike than repertoires from blood and tumor, and in about 90% of the 16 patients, comparing each tissue with blood separated tumor from normal. Enriched TCRB sequences shared across patients were mostly commonly generated sequences, unlikely to play an important role in the tumor microenvironment. Compared with adjacent normal breast tissue, tumors had roughly 2.5-fold higher T cell density and higher clonality. Chain pairing and functional markers such as CD4, CD8 and FOXP3 were missed by bulk genomic DNA sequencing of unsorted cells. Analysis by tumor subtype was prevented by the small cohort size.

The cysteine opens and the phenylalanine closes a CDR3 of 16 amino acids. Only the CDR3 DNA stays, 48 bases, in frame from base 1. Relative to germline, V is missing 1 base and J is missing 5 bases, with 7 bases of the junction outside any gene match. Taken from the germline V gene (reference sequence), the CDR1 and CDR2 loops are LNHDA and SQIVND. The rearranged segments are TRBV19 and TRBJ1-5, and 8 junctional nucleotides match TRBD1. The TCR originated in a person in their fifties with breast cancer. The sequenced sample consisted of blood. The CDR3 protein: CASSIGTGRLDQPQHF. The DNA sequence is given as TGTGCCAGTAGTATAGGGACAGGGCGCCTAGATCAGCCCCAGCATTTT.